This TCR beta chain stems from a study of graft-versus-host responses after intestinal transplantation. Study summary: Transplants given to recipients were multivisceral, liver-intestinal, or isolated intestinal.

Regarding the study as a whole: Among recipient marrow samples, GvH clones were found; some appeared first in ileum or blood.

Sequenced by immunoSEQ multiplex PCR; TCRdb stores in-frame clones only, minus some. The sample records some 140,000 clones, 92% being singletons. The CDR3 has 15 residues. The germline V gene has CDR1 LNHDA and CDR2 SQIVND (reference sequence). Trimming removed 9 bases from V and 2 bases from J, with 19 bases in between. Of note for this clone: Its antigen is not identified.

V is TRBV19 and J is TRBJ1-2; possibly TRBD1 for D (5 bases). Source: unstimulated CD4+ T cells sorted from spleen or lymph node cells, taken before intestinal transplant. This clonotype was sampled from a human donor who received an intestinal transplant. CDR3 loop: CASKRGGSTNYGYTF. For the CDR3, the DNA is TGTGCCAGCAAGCGGGGGGGGTCCACAAACTATGGCTACACCTTC.